This TCR beta chain was recovered during a study of T-cell reconstitution after alpha-beta-depleted transplantation in children. Study-level points and caveats: It was reported that alpha-beta T cells came from several hundred expanded graft clones (about two months after transplant).

Unique molecular identifiers were incorporated into the prepared TCRbeta library. MiXCR was run by TCRdb on the PCR reads, yielding one entry per CDR3 protein. Of some 600,000 distinct CDR3 sequences listed, over 10% are singletons. Comment on this clonotype: Its specificity is not known.

The CDR3 runs to 13 residues. Looked up from germline, CDR1 is MDHEN and CDR2 is SYDVKM. V lost 1 base, J lost 7 bases, and 8 bases lay in between. The input for sequencing was PBMCs, mostly from graft donor cells, taken 360 days after TCRalphabeta/CD19-depleted stem cell transplant. The V call is TRBV28, the J call TRBJ1-5, with no clear D. This clonotype was obtained from a male patient between 10 and 17 years old who had a stem cell transplant for acute myeloid leukemia, so the T cells may come from the graft donor. CDR3 sequence reads: CASSLFRRQPQHF. For the CDR3, the DNA is TGTGCCAGCAGTTTATTTCGGAGGCAGCCCCAGCATTTT.